The source of this T cell receptor beta chain is a study of shared clonotypes between healthy human individuals. As processed by the authors: From ImmunoSEQ came sequences covering only the junction and carrying no quality scores, so filtering differed. The data were produced by immunoSEQ multiplex PCR, yet TCRdb's version contains in-frame clones alone and is incomplete. V and J calls plus clone size are reproduced from that table; the DNA served to infer D and trimming. The table shows around 2,000,000 clones, with about 92% occurring only once. The V gene's germline CDR1 is LNHNV and CDR2 YYDKDF (reference sequence). Trimming stripped 0 bases from V and 9 bases from J, with 9 bases between. This CDR3 region has 13 residues. As defined, naive CD8 cells were CD45RO-negative and positively selected for CCR7, with terminally differentiated effector memory CD45RA+ cells excluded. Healthy and HIV-negative, the adult donors had no recent acute infections or vaccinations.

The chain carries TRBV15 and TRBJ2-1; no clear D. Sequencing input: naive CD8+ T cells from PBMCs. This clonotype originated in a young man in good health. Some clones in this sample may be carry-over from other donors' samples. The CDR3 spells CATSREEGREQFF. CDR3 nucleotides: TGTGCCACCAGCAGAGAAGAAGGGCGTGAGCAGTTCTTC.